What follows are 16 T cell receptor beta chains derived from one specimen sequenced in a study of T cell responses to AZD1222 COVID-19 vaccine. Generated by immunoSEQ multiplex PCR, the TCRdb table keeps only in-frame clones and is missing some. The table shows about 84,000 clones, with roughly 85% occurring only once. The specimen comprised peripheral blood, sampled on day 0 of AZD1222 vaccination. The source of these receptors is an adult in good health.

This clone was observed a handful of times. Relative to the germline gene, one junction end is altered; a read error may explain this. V gene TRBV7-7 combines with J gene TRBJ2-2; tentative D call: TRBD1 (5 bases). This CDR3 comprises 15 residues. CDR1 SSHAT and CDR2 FNYEAQ come from the germline V gene (reference sequence). CDR3 DNA sequence: TGTGCTAGCAGCTTAGGGCAGGGTGGCACCGGGGAGCTGTTTTTT. It encodes CASSLGQGGTGELFF. The variable domain in full, with the rest retrieved from reference TRBV7-7 and TRBJ2-2, is GAGVSQSPRYKVTKRGQDVTLRCDPISSHATLYWYQQALGQGPEFLTYFNYEAQPDKSGLPSDRFSAERPEGSISTLTIQRTEQRDSAMYRCASSLGQGGTGELFFGEGSRLTVL.

The gene calls are TRBV12-5 and TRBJ1-1, with 7 bases aligning to TRBD1. CDR3 length: 16 residues. Germline lookup yields CDR1 LGHNT and CDR2 FRNRAP. Trimming took 4 bases from V and 4 from J; bases not matched to a gene: 12. The CDR3 loop reads CASGSYRGGRFTEAFF. In nucleotides, the CDR3 is TGTGCTAGTGGTTCTTACAGGGGAGGTCGATTCACTGAAGCTTTCTTT.

This clone is a singleton in its sample. V is TRBV6-2 or TRBV6-3 and J is TRBJ1-5; D not resolved. Germline V gene data show CDR1 as MNHEY and CDR2 as SVGEGT. V was pared by 2 bases and J by 1 base, with 9 bases between. This CDR3 comprises 15 residues. CDR3 residues: CASSYDGLSNQPQHF. The CDR3 nucleotides read TGTGCCAGCAGTTACGACGGCTTAAGCAATCAGCCCCAGCATTTT.

V usage is TRBV7-9 and J usage is TRBJ1-6; 11 bases align to TRBD1. Germline CDR1 is SEHNR and CDR2 is FQNEAQ (reference sequence). The length of the CDR3 is 14 residues. Trimming cost V 5 bases and J 8 bases; bases outside gene matches: 2. CDR3 in amino acids: CASSLDRGHSPLHF. The CDR3 DNA reads TGTGCCAGCAGCCTGGACAGGGGGCATTCACCCCTCCACTTT.

This chain connects TRBV5-1 to TRBJ1-5; TRBD1 aligns across 7 bases. CDR1 and CDR2 (germline): SGHRS, YFSETQ. This CDR3 contains 15 residues. Trimming at V came to 1 base and at J to 0 bases, leaving 1 base not matched to a gene. In DNA, the CDR3 is TGCGCCAGCAGCTTGACAGGGGATAGCAATCAGCCCCAGCATTTT. It is translated as CASSLTGDSNQPQHF.

The chain is built from TRBV5-1 and TRBJ1-3, with TRBD1 identical over 7 bases. V trimming: 0 bases; J trimming: 2 bases; junction bases outside the gene matches: 2. Germline CDR1 and CDR2: SGHRS and YFSETQ. This CDR3 comprises 15 residues. The CDR3 sequence: CASSLDRGPGNTIYF. The CDR3 DNA follows: TGCGCCAGCAGCTTGGATAGGGGGCCTGGAAACACCATATATTTT.

The V call is TRBV19, the J call TRBJ1-1; D not certain. The germline V and J ends were trimmed by 3 bases and 1 base, with 9 bases remaining between them. The CDR3 consists of 14 residues. CDR1 and CDR2 from the germline V gene are LNHDA and SQIVND (reference sequence). The CDR3 sequence is CASSILDGNTEAFF. For the CDR3, the DNA is TGTGCCAGTAGTATTCTTGATGGGAACACTGAAGCTTTCTTT. Combining the CDR3 with reference TRBV19 and TRBJ1-1 gives the whole variable domain DGGITQSPKYLFRKEGQNVTLSCEQNLNHDAMYWYRQDPGQGLRLIYYSQIVNDFQKGDIAEGYSVSREKKESFPLTVTSAQKNPTAFYLCASSILDGNTEAFFGQGTRLTVV.

The V call is TRBV29-1, the J call TRBJ1-1; possible D gene TRBD1, 5 bases. The germline CDR1 and CDR2 sequences are SQVTM and ANQGSEA. The CDR3 runs 12 residues. The V end was cut by 6 bases, the J end by 3 bases, with 11 bases between. DNA of the CDR3: TGCAGCGTCAGGGCGGGTGACACTGAAGCTTTCTTT. Its protein is CSVRAGDTEAFF.

This clone was counted only a few times. The chain couples TRBV6-1 to TRBJ2-5; D may correspond to TRBD1 or TRBD2 (5 bases each). Deletions cut 6 bases from V and 5 bases from J, with 16 bases between. CDR3 length equals 14 residues. Germline V gene lookup returns CDR1 MNHNS and CDR2 SASEGT. This CDR3 reads CASSRDRLGETQYF. The CDR3 region has the DNA TGTGCCAGCAGCAGGGACCGGTTGGGGGAGACCCAGTACTTC.

This clone has only a few counts. The genes are TRBV6-5 and TRBJ1-2; D is possibly TRBD1 (6 bases). V lost 4 bases and J 4 bases, leaving 10 bases between the germline ends. Germline V lookup: CDR1 MNHEY, CDR2 SVGAGI. There are 13 residues in the CDR3. This CDR3 reads CASSLGDIYGYTF. CDR3 sequence (DNA): TGTGCCAGCAGTTTGGGGGACATCTATGGCTACACCTTC.

The V gene is TRBV5-1, the J gene TRBJ1-2; 7 nucleotides match TRBD1. This CDR3 has 12 amino acids. Germline loops: CDR1 SGHRS, CDR2 YFSETQ. J lost 7 bases, V lost 0 bases, and 0 bases had no gene match. Here the CDR3 reads CASSLDRGGYTF. The CDR3 DNA reads TGCGCCAGCAGCTTGGACAGGGGTGGCTACACCTTC.

This clone was detected once. The rearrangement joins TRBV7-2 to TRBJ2-6; D gene uncertain. Germline V gene sequence: CDR1 SGHTA, CDR2 FQGNSA. This CDR3 is built from 15 residues. Trimming pared 5 bases from V and 6 bases from J, leaving 14 bases between. The CDR3 here is CASSRQNLQANVLTF. CDR3 coding DNA: TGTGCCAGCAGCCGCCAGAACCTGCAGGCCAACGTCCTGACTTTC.

The chain has TRBV6-2 or TRBV6-3 and TRBJ1-2; the D gene is possibly TRBD1 (6 bases). This CDR3 contains 18 residues. Germline CDR1 reads MNHEY; CDR2 reads SVGEGT. Trimming cost V 0 bases and J 0 bases, with 17 bases left between them. The CDR3 DNA reads TGTGCCAGCAGTTACTCGATCTGGACAGCCACTCCTAACTATGGCTACACCTTC. Its translation: CASSYSIWTATPNYGYTF.

The J gene is TRBJ1-3, the V gene TRBV7-6, with TRBD1 identical over 8 bases. The CDR3 spans 16 residues. V trimming: 6 bases; J trimming: 0 bases; junction bases outside the gene matches: 7. The germline V gene has CDR1 SGHVS and CDR2 FNYEAQ. The CDR3 region is CASSSGQGSSGNTIYF. CDR3 in DNA: TGTGCCAGCAGTTCCGGACAGGGAAGCTCTGGAAACACCATATATTTT.

This rearrangement joins TRBV12-3 or TRBV12-4 to TRBJ1-5; D uncertain. This CDR3 contains 12 residues. V gave up 4 bases and J gave up 4 bases, with 5 bases separating them. The CDR3 DNA sequence: TGTGCCAGCAGTTCCGGGAATCAGCCCCAGCATTTT. Translating it yields CASSSGNQPQHF.

The chain combines TRBV10-3 with TRBJ2-7, with no clear D. CDR1 is ENHRY, CDR2 SYGVKD, per germline. The ends were cut back, 8 bases at V and 0 bases at J, with 11 bases in the middle. The length of the CDR3 is 13 residues. This CDR3 is CAICPSDSYEQYF. DNA for the CDR3: TGTGCCATCTGTCCTAGTGACTCCTACGAGCAGTACTTC.